This T cell receptor beta chain was recorded in a study of OX40 agonist ivuxolimab in advanced cancers. Study at large: Patient treatment consisted of intravenous ivuxolimab administration every 2 weeks at 0.01 to 10 mg/kg. Overall study results and limits: In general, CD8+ T cells held more expanded clones than CD4+ did, on average. Researchers did not determine the expanded peripheral T cells' antigen specificity.

The germline V gene has CDR1 SGDLS and CDR2 YYNGEE. After removal of 0 bases from V and 3 bases from J, the junction contained 15 bases not matched to a gene. The CDR3 loop spans 18 amino acids. Measured with immunoSEQ multiplex PCR; TCRdb has only the in-frame clones, and not every one. The sample consists of approximately 84,000 clones, around 86% of them appearing once. On this clone itself: Its antigen remains unidentified.

This receptor was obtained from an adult with an advanced solid tumor such as melanoma, head and neck, liver or kidney cancer. The sequencing here drew on CD4+ or CD8+ T cells sorted from blood, taken in a trial of the OX40 agonist ivuxolimab. The chain combines TRBV9 with TRBJ2-7, with 7 bases identical to TRBD1. In nucleotides, the CDR3 is TGTGCCAGCAGCGTAGGGGTTGGGACAGCCCTAAGTATCTACGAGCAGTACTTC. Amino acids: CASSVGVGTALSIYEQYF. The full variable domain, completed using reference TRBV9 and TRBJ2-7, is DSGVTQTPKHLITATGQRVTLRCSPRSGDLSVYWYQQSLDQGLQFLIQYYNGEERAKGNILERFSAQQFPDLHSELNLSSLELGDSALYFCASSVGVGTALSIYEQYFGPGTRLTVT.